These T cell receptor beta chains were read from a single sample in a study of cytomegalovirus exposure and HLA in healthy donors. TCRdb's copy holds only in-frame clones and misses some; the assay was immunoSEQ multiplex PCR. The data hold some 120,000 clones, with nearly 80% observed a single time. What was sequenced was PBMCs. These receptors originate from a woman aged 40 to 50 in good health and CMV-seronegative. CDR3s include the opening cysteine and the closing phenylalanine or tryptophan. A D gene is named only where the DNA matches it firmly. Some rows have no size entry. The others give once, few or many, or a class for an expanded clone.

size: -
V: TRBV6-5
J: TRBJ2-7
D: TRBD2
DNA: TGTGCCAGCAGTTACACGGGGACTACCGAGCAGTACTTC
CDR3: CASSYTGTTEQYF

size: once
V: TRBV4-3
J: TRBJ2-7
D: -
DNA: TGCGCCAGCAGCCACCGCGTCTCCTACGAGCAGTACTTC
CDR3: CASSHRVSYEQYF

size: -
V: TRBV11-2
J: TRBJ2-1
D: -
DNA: TGTGCCAGCAGCTTAGGGTCCGGAGGGGTCTCTTACAATGAGCAGTTCTTC
CDR3: CASSLGSGGVSYNEQFF

size: -
V: TRBV6-6
J: TRBJ1-1
D: -
DNA: TGTGCCAGCAGATGGGACGTCCAGGGGACTGAAGCTTTCTTT
CDR3: CASRWDVQGTEAFF

size: -
V: TRBV7-2
J: TRBJ2-3
D: -
DNA: TGTGCCAGCAGCTTTGGGTCGGGAGCTGGGGATACGCAGTATTTT
CDR3: CASSFGSGAGDTQYF

size: -
V: TRBV4-1
J: TRBJ2-3
D: TRBD2
DNA: TGCGCCAGCAGCCAAGAGGGACTAGCGGGAGGGTACACAGATACGCAGTATTTT
CDR3: CASSQEGLAGGYTDTQYF

size: -
V: TRBV11-2
J: TRBJ2-7
D: TRBD1
DNA: TGTGCCAGCAGCCGGTGGGGACAGACATCCTACGAGCAGTACTTC
CDR3: CASSRWGQTSYEQYF

size: once
V: TRBV19
J: TRBJ1-2
D: -
DNA: TGTGCCAGTAGTATGGGGCAGCTCTATGGCTACACCTTC
CDR3: CASSMGQLYGYTF

size: -
V: TRBV14
J: TRBJ2-5
D: -
DNA: TGTGCCAGCAGCCAAGATTCCGGACTCAAAGAGACCCAGTACTTC
CDR3: CASSQDSGLKETQYF

size: -
V: TRBV27
J: TRBJ1-2
D: -
DNA: TGTGCCAGCAGTTTAGCGGGACGGTATGGCTACACCTTC
CDR3: CASSLAGRYGYTF

size: -
V: TRBV5-4
J: TRBJ2-1
D: TRBD2
DNA: TGTGCCAGCAGCCCGACCGGGACTAGGTCCTACAATGAGCAGTTCTTC
CDR3: CASSPTGTRSYNEQFF

size: -
V: TRBV9
J: TRBJ2-1
D: TRBD2
DNA: TGTGCCAGCAGCAGTTATGGGCTAGCGGGAGACGAGCAGTTCTTC
CDR3: CASSSYGLAGDEQFF

size: -
V: TRBV5-4
J: TRBJ1-1
D: -
DNA: TGTGCCAGCAGCTTGGAACCCCGAGCCCTGAACACTGAAGCTTTCTTT
CDR3: CASSLEPRALNTEAFF

size: once
V: TRBV19
J: TRBJ2-7
D: TRBD1
DNA: TGTGCCAGTAGTAGTCACAGGGGCTACGAGCAGTACTTC
CDR3: CASSSHRGYEQYF

size: -
V: TRBV9
J: TRBJ1-2
D: TRBD1
DNA: TGTGCCAGCAGCCCTGGGATCCAGGGGGGCTATGGCTACACCTTC
CDR3: CASSPGIQGGYGYTF

size: -
V: TRBV10-3
J: TRBJ2-7
D: -
DNA: TGTGCCATCAGTGAGTTCTCAGGGGCCTACGAGCAGTACTTC
CDR3: CAISEFSGAYEQYF

size: -
V: TRBV5-1
J: TRBJ2-6
D: -
DNA: TGCGCCAGCAGCCCGGGACAACTATCTGGGGCCAACGGCCTGACTTTC
CDR3: CASSPGQLSGANGLTF

size: -
V: TRBV18
J: TRBJ2-1
D: TRBD1
DNA: TGTGCCAGCTCACCGGCGCCGGGACAGGGGTCCTACAATGAGCAGTTCTTC
CDR3: CASSPAPGQGSYNEQFF

size: -
V: TRBV5-1
J: TRBJ1-1
D: -
DNA: TGCGCCAGCAGCTTGGGCCAGTTGGACACTGAAGCTTTCTTT
CDR3: CASSLGQLDTEAFF

size: -
V: TRBV9
J: TRBJ1-1
D: TRBD1
DNA: TGTGCCAGCAGCCATCAAGGACAGGGGACTGAAGCTTTCTTT
CDR3: CASSHQGQGTEAFF

size: -
V: TRBV4-1
J: TRBJ1-3
D: -
DNA: TGCGCCAGCAGCCAAGTTCCTCTTTCCGGAAACACCATATATTTT
CDR3: CASSQVPLSGNTIYF

size: -
V: TRBV2
J: TRBJ1-2
D: TRBD1
DNA: TGTGCCAGCAGTGGCGACAGGGTTGTAAGCTATGGCTACACCTTC
CDR3: CASSGDRVVSYGYTF

size: -
V: TRBV10-1
J: TRBJ2-7
D: -
DNA: TGCGCCAGCAGGAGGGATAGGGTGGCGTTTAACTACGAGCAGTACTTC
CDR3: CASRRDRVAFNYEQYF

size: -
V: TRBV2
J: TRBJ2-7
D: -
DNA: TGTGCCAGCAGTGATCGGCGTTTAAGGGGTGGCGAGCAGTACTTC
CDR3: CASSDRRLRGGEQYF

size: -
V: TRBV5-1
J: TRBJ2-3
D: TRBD2
DNA: TGCGCCACCGGACTAGCGGGAGGGAGTAGCACAGATACGCAGTATTTT
CDR3: CATGLAGGSSTDTQYF

size: -
V: TRBV28
J: TRBJ1-1
D: -
DNA: TGTGCCAGCAGCGGGGTGAACACTGAAGCTTTCTTT
CDR3: CASSGVNTEAFF

size: once
V: TRBV7-9
J: TRBJ2-5
D: TRBD2
DNA: TGTGCCAGCAGCCAACTTAGTGCGACTAGCGGGTTGGAGACCCAGTACTTC
CDR3: CASSQLSATSGLETQYF

size: -
V: TRBV5-5
J: TRBJ2-3
D: TRBD2
DNA: TGTGCCAGCAGCTTGGTGAGGCTAGCGGGAGCAGATACGCAGTATTTT
CDR3: CASSLVRLAGADTQYF

size: -
V: TRBV28
J: TRBJ2-5
D: TRBD2
DNA: TGTGCCAGCAGTTTTGTACTAGCGGGCCTACAAGAGACCCAGTACTTC
CDR3: CASSFVLAGLQETQYF

size: -
V: TRBV15
J: TRBJ2-7
D: TRBD1
DNA: TGTGCCACCAGCAGAGGGCCCGGGACAGACTCCTACGAGCAGTACTTC
CDR3: CATSRGPGTDSYEQYF

size: once
V: TRBV5-1
J: TRBJ2-5
D: TRBD1
DNA: TGCGCCAGCAAAGGGACAGCCGAAGAGACCCAGTACTTC
CDR3: CASKGTAEETQYF

size: -
V: TRBV27
J: TRBJ1-2
D: -
DNA: TGTGCCAGCAGTCCTAGGGGGGGTGGCTACACCTTC
CDR3: CASSPRGGGYTF

size: -
V: TRBV2
J: TRBJ2-1
D: TRBD2
DNA: TGTGCCAGTACAAGGTCTAGCGGGAGTAATGAGCAGTTCTTC
CDR3: CASTRSSGSNEQFF

size: -
V: TRBV2
J: TRBJ2-2
D: TRBD2
DNA: TGTGCCAGCAGTGCTAGCGGGAGGGCCCGAGCCGGGGAGCTGTTTTTT
CDR3: CASSASGRARAGELFF

size: -
V: TRBV19
J: TRBJ1-6
D: -
DNA: TGTGCCACCCAGGGTGGTTCCTATAATTCACCCCTCCACTTT
CDR3: CATQGGSYNSPLHF

size: -
V: TRBV14
J: TRBJ1-1
D: -
DNA: TGTGCCAGCAGCCAAGGGGCCCGATATGCTTTCTTT
CDR3: CASSQGARYAFF

size: once
V: TRBV5-4
J: TRBJ1-2
D: -
DNA: TGTGCCAGCAGCCCGACCGCGGACTACGATAACTATGGCTACACCTTC
CDR3: CASSPTADYDNYGYTF

size: -
V: TRBV5-1
J: TRBJ2-1
D: TRBD2
DNA: TGCGCCACCAGCGGGAGTTTCAGCAATGAGCAGTTCTTC
CDR3: CATSGSFSNEQFF

size: -
V: TRBV4-1
J: TRBJ2-3
D: -
DNA: TGCGCCAGCAGCCAGGATCCTCGTACGGGGGTATCCACAGATACGCAGTATTTT
CDR3: CASSQDPRTGVSTDTQYF

size: -
V: TRBV5-1
J: TRBJ2-2
D: -
DNA: TGCGCCAGCAGCTTTTCTTCTTCAGCGAACACCGGGGAGCTGTTTTTT
CDR3: CASSFSSSANTGELFF

size: -
V: TRBV6-1
J: TRBJ1-5
D: -
DNA: TGTGCCAGCCGACTCTCGGGAGGCGGCAATCAGCCCCAGCATTTT
CDR3: CASRLSGGGNQPQHF

size: -
V: TRBV7-9
J: TRBJ2-2
D: TRBD1
DNA: TGTGCCAGCAGGGACTCCGGGACAGGGGTTCCCGGGGAGCTGTTTTTT
CDR3: CASRDSGTGVPGELFF

size: -
V: TRBV10-3
J: TRBJ2-1
D: -
DNA: TGTGCCATCGAAACAGGGGGGGGTGAGCAGTTCTTC
CDR3: CAIETGGGEQFF

size: once
V: TRBV29-1
J: TRBJ1-5
D: -
DNA: TGCAGCGTTGCTGACAGGTTGCAAGGGCCCCAGCATTTT
CDR3: CSVADRLQGPQHF

size: -
V: TRBV25-1
J: TRBJ2-2
D: TRBD2
DNA: TGTGCCAGCAGTGAGAACGTCGGGAGGGCCGTTTACAGCGGGGAGCTGTTTTTT
CDR3: CASSENVGRAVYSGELFF

size: -
V: TRBV29-1
J: TRBJ2-5
D: -
DNA: TGCAGCGTTGAAACGGGGAAGAACCAAGAGACCCAGTACTTC
CDR3: CSVETGKNQETQYF

size: -
V: TRBV27
J: TRBJ2-7
D: -
DNA: TGTGCCAGCAGTTTCCGAACAGGGTTTTTAACCTACGAGCAGTACTTC
CDR3: CASSFRTGFLTYEQYF

size: -
V: TRBV6-4
J: TRBJ2-2
D: TRBD2
DNA: TGTGCCAGCAGTGCCGGACTAGCGGGAGTTCACGGGGAGCTGTTTTTT
CDR3: CASSAGLAGVHGELFF